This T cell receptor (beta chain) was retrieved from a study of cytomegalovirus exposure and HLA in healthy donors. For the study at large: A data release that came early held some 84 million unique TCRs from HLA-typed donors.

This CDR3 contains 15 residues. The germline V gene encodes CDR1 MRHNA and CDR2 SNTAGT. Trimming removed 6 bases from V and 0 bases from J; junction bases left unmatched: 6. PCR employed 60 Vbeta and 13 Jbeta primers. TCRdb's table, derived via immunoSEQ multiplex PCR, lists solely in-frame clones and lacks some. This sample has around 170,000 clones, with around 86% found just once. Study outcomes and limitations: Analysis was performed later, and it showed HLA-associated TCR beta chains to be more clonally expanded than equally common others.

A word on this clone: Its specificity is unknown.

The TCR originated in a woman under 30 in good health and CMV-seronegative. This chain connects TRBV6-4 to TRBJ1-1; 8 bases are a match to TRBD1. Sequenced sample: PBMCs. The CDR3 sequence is CASRQDRALNTEAFF. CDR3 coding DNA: TGTGCCAGCAGGCAGGACAGGGCATTGAACACTGAAGCTTTCTTT.